This entry is about one TCR beta chain. Here immunoSEQ multiplex PCR was the method, and the copy in TCRdb shows in-frame clones only, minus some. Counted here are 25,000 to 35,000 clones, about 86% occurring once; the ten biggest clones make up over 20%. This sample's treatment: randomized to nivolumab then ipilimumab (arm A) or the reverse (arm B). Patients had received no earlier DNA-damaging chemotherapy. Sorted cells were live CD3+CD8+, lacking CD19 and CD56, from PBMCs. This sample is drawn from a study of sequential checkpoint blockade in melanoma. Study at large: First-line arms were nivolumab then ipilimumab, or the reverse, randomized 1:1.

Germline CDR1 is MNHEY and CDR2 is SMNVEV (reference sequence). This CDR3 spans 16 amino acids. Germline trimming cut 2 bases from V and 1 base from J; bases unmatched to any gene: 5. This clonotype was obtained from a human donor with melanoma. The sequencing used CD8+ T cells sorted from blood (inferred from file names), collected from a patient given nivolumab and ipilimumab in sequence. J is TRBJ2-3 and V is TRBV27, with 8 bases fitting TRBD2. DNA for the CDR3: TGTGCCAGCAGTTTAACCCCGCGGGGGGGCACAGATACGCAGTATTTT. Encoded protein: CASSLTPRGGTDTQYF.